This section outlines one T cell receptor (beta chain) sequence together with its context. This clonotype has only a few counts. What antigen it recognizes has not been identified. No per-base quality is available; no much larger clone lies one base away. A case-control design nested within a healthcare worker cohort in London, UK, was used, with weekly nasopharyngeal swab PCR tests and blood sampling performed. Between 23 and 31 March 2020, the week of the UK lockdown, healthcare workers were enrolled and then followed up weekly for as long as 16 weeks. These data are taken from a study of early T cells in non-severe SARS-CoV-2 infection (dated by TCRdb to the early 2020s). As for the study more broadly: Because TCR sequencing relied on bulk RNA taken from unsorted whole blood, pairing of alpha and beta chains was not possible.

The study at large found these results: VDJdb matching was skewed toward anti-spike CD8 responses, so virus-specific expansions were likely underestimated and private and CD4 specificities were missed.

To prepare the library, 5' RACE was applied. TCRdb records NextSeq 500 as the sequencer. Unique molecular identifiers were attached to individual cDNA molecules in the TCR library protocol so that sequencing error and PCR bias could be corrected. TCR alpha and beta chains were both sequenced, and the abundances of alpha and beta sequences in each sample were closely correlated with each other. In the paper's pipeline: Decombinator V4 was used to perform V gene, J gene and CDR3 annotation of TCR sequences. Expanded TCRs were defined as changing significantly between any two time points under a Poisson model with p below 0.0001. TCR abundances were normalised to the total number of TCRs sequenced per sample and expressed as counts per million. MAIT TCRs were defined by TRAV1-2 paired with TRAJ12, TRAJ20 or TRAJ33, and iNKT TCRs by TRAV10 paired with TRAJ18. A search of VDJdb, accessed on 1 November 2021, was run for TCRs annotated to CMV, EBV and SARS-CoV-2, with TCRs annotated for multiple antigens excluded. Starting from the raw public reads, TCRdb applied fastp trimming at Q25, assembled clones with MiXCR and retained in-frame beta chains. Records with the same CDR3 protein are collapsed into one entry carrying the most frequent genes and DNA. The V and J calls follow TCRdb's processing rather than the paper's. The sample includes some 77,000 distinct CDR3 sequences, with over 9% observed a single time. Nearly 5% of the sample lies in the top ten.

Compared with germline, V lacks 1 base and J lacks 2 bases; bases without a gene match: 2. Looking up the germline V gene yields CDR1 LGHNT and CDR2 FRNRAP. From the cysteine up to the phenylalanine, the CDR3 has a length of 15 residues. This entry keeps only the CDR3 DNA: 45 bases, framed from base 1. Sequences were obtained from whole blood. Recombination joined TRBV12-5 with TRBJ2-5; TRBD1 agrees with 9 junctional bases. The sequence was collected from an adult who was a healthcare worker with PCR-confirmed SARS-CoV-2 infection or an uninfected control (not recorded which). At the DNA level, the sequence is TGTGCTAGTGGTTTGGGGACAGGGGTACAAGAGACCCAGTACTTC. Translated, it reads CASGLGTGVQETQYF.